A single sample is the source of the 20 T cell receptor beta chains below, sequenced in a study of PD-1 blockade in mismatch repair-deficient tumors. Data came from immunoSEQ multiplex PCR; TCRdb stores just in-frame clones and leaves some out. The sample records under 150,000 clones, about 86% being singletons. The sample consisted of peripheral blood, taken 44 weeks after starting pembrolizumab. The receptors were sampled from an adult with mismatch repair-deficient cancer.

This clone was detected once. The gene calls are TRBV7-9 and TRBJ2-5; D call uncertain. Germline V gives CDR1 SEHNR, CDR2 FQNEAQ (reference sequence). The CDR3 sequence is 13 residues long. Deletions cut 5 bases from V and 5 bases from J, with 12 bases between. This CDR3 is CASSPPIRETQYF. As DNA, the CDR3 is TGTGCCAGCAGCCCCCCGATCCGGGAGACCCAGTACTTC.

The genes are TRBV12-2 and TRBJ2-1; the table's TRBD2 call for D was not verified on the DNA. TRBV12-2 counts as a pseudogene. This CDR3 contains 13 residues. CDR3 DNA sequence: TGTGCAAGTCGCTTAGACGGGGGGGATGAGCAGTTCTTC. Its protein is CASRLDGGDEQFF.

The gene calls are TRBV7-6 and TRBJ2-7; TRBD2 is a possible D gene (6 bases). Germline-derived CDR1 and CDR2 are SGHVS and FNYEAQ. The V end lost 1 base, the J end lost 2 bases, and 18 bases lay between the germline ends. CDR3 length: 17 residues. The CDR3 reads CASSLGGAAGSAYEQYF. In nucleotides, the CDR3 is TGTGCCAGCAGCTTAGGCGGGGCGGCAGGGTCGGCCTACGAGCAGTACTTC.

This rearrangement joins TRBV4-1 to TRBJ2-2; 7 positions match TRBD2. From germline, CDR1 is MGHRA and CDR2 YSYEKL. The J segment lost 7 bases and the V segment lost 9 bases, leaving 14 bases of the junction unmatched. The CDR3 covers 15 residues. The DNA for the CDR3 is TGCGCCAGTGGCGCTGCGGGAGTGGGGAGCGGGGAGCTGTTTTTT. It translates to CASGAAGVGSGELFF.

The genes are TRBV30 and TRBJ2-2; the D gene is possibly TRBD2 (5 bases). Trimming took off 0 bases at V and 4 bases at J, with 12 bases between the two ends. The CDR3 consists of 15 residues. Germline loops: CDR1 GTSNPN, CDR2 SVGIG (reference sequence). Written as DNA, the CDR3 is TGTGCCTGGAGTGTACTAGAAGCGCCCACCGGGGAGCTGTTTTTT. It specifies CAWSVLEAPTGELFF.

This clone was counted a few times. The chain uses TRBV5-6 and TRBJ1-2, with TRBD1 matching 9 bases. The CDR3 runs to 12 residues. Germline V gene data show CDR1 as SGHDT and CDR2 as YYEEEE. The V and J ends lost 5 bases and 8 bases, in that order; junction bases with no gene match: 4. CDR3 DNA sequence: TGTGCCAGCAGACAGGGGGCGAGAGGCTACACCTTC. Translating gives CASRQGARGYTF.

This rearrangement joins TRBV19 to TRBJ2-7, with 8 bases that match TRBD1. The CDR3 spans 15 residues. The V and J ends lost 5 bases and 4 bases, in that order; junction bases with no gene match: 10. The germline V gene has CDR1 LNHDA and CDR2 SQIVND (reference sequence). This CDR3 reads CASSPDRGVVYEQYF. CDR3 nucleotide sequence: TGTGCCAGTAGTCCCGACAGGGGCGTCGTTTACGAGCAGTACTTC.

The V call is TRBV7-9, the J call TRBJ2-7; D gene ambiguous. V was trimmed by 0 bases and J by 4 bases, leaving 10 bases between them. CDR3 length equals 14 residues. Looked up from germline, CDR1 is SEHNR and CDR2 is FQNEAQ (reference sequence). The CDR3 bases are TGTGCCAGCAGCTTAGCGCGGACGGAGTACGAGCAGTACTTC. This codes for CASSLARTEYEQYF.

The gene calls are TRBV2 and TRBJ1-5, with 8 bases that match TRBD1. CDR1 is SNHLY and CDR2 is FYNNEI in the germline V gene. Unmatched junction bases numbered 3, after V lost 2 bases and J lost 3 bases. The CDR3 consists of 15 residues. The CDR3 reads CASSESGQDNQPQHF. CDR3 coding DNA: TGTGCCAGCAGTGAATCGGGACAGGACAATCAGCCCCAGCATTTT.

The chain recombines TRBV15 with TRBJ2-3; 7 bases map to TRBD2. Germline V gene data show CDR1 as LNHNV and CDR2 as YYDKDF (reference sequence). CDR3 length: 15 residues. Losses at the gene ends were 0 bases for V and 3 bases for J; bases not matched to a gene: 3. CDR3 nucleotide sequence: TGTGCCACCAGCAGAGAACGACTAGCAACAGATACGCAGTATTTT. This codes for CATSRERLATDTQYF. The full variable domain, its missing parts supplied by reference TRBV15 and TRBJ2-3, is DAMVIQNPRYQVTQFGKPVTLSCSQTLNHNVMYWYQQKSSQAPKLLFHYYDKDFNNEADTPDNFQSRRPNTSFCFLDIRSPGLGDTAMYLCATSRERLATDTQYFGPGTRLTVL.

Written as DNA, the CDR3 is TGTGCCATCAGTGACCGGGACAGAGATAACTATGGCTACACCTTC. Translating gives CAISDRDRDNYGYTF. The chain recombines TRBV10-3 with TRBJ1-2, with 7 bases matching TRBD1. V lost 3 bases to trimming and J lost 1 base; unmatched junction nucleotides: 5. The CDR3 length is 15 residues. Germline V gene sequence: CDR1 ENHRY, CDR2 SYGVKD.

This clone showed up just once. The J gene is TRBJ2-1, the V gene TRBV19; no definite D call. Looked up from germline, CDR1 is LNHDA and CDR2 is SQIVND (reference sequence). Trimming stripped 1 base from V and 8 bases from J, with 15 bases between. The length of the CDR3 is 15 residues. The CDR3 coding sequence is TGTGCCAGTAGTATAGCAGGTGTCAGTGGGGATGAGCAGTTCTTC. Protein product: CASSIAGVSGDEQFF.

V usage is TRBV7-2 and J usage is TRBJ2-2, with a possible D match to TRBD1 (5 bases). Germline V gene sequence: CDR1 SGHTA, CDR2 FQGNSA. Trimming removed 3 bases from V and 7 bases from J, with 15 bases in between. CDR3 length: 15 residues. CDR3 region: CASSFRQGANGELFF. As DNA, the CDR3 is TGTGCCAGCAGCTTCCGCCAAGGGGCTAACGGGGAGCTGTTTTTT.

The gene calls are TRBV29-1 and TRBJ2-1; 8 nucleotides line up with TRBD1. Trimming cost V 0 bases and J 3 bases; bases outside gene matches: 7. This CDR3 contains 16 residues. Germline V CDR1 and CDR2: SQVTM, ANQGSEA. This CDR3 reads CSVEDGWTGIYNEQFF. CDR3 DNA sequence: TGCAGCGTTGAAGATGGGTGGACAGGGATCTACAATGAGCAGTTCTTC.

In its sample, this clone was seen a few times. V gene TRBV11-3 combines with J gene TRBJ2-7; D remains unclear. V shed 0 bases and J shed 6 bases, with 0 bases lying between them. Germline values: CDR1 SGHNT, CDR2 YENEEA. This CDR3 is built from 10 residues. The CDR3 is CASSLDEQYF. The CDR3 DNA follows: TGTGCCAGCAGCTTAGACGAGCAGTACTTC.

This sequence joins TRBV5-4 and TRBJ2-1, with D perhaps given as TRBD1 or TRBD2 (6 bases each). The CDR3 contains 16 residues. The V gene's germline CDR1 is SGHNT and CDR2 YYREEE (reference sequence). The V end lost 1 base, the J end lost 1 base, and 12 bases lay between the germline ends. The CDR3, as DNA: TGTGCCAGCAGCTTGTGGGGGGCTGGATCCTACAATGAGCAGTTCTTC. As protein: CASSLWGAGSYNEQFF. Together with reference TRBV5-4 and TRBJ2-1, the CDR3 gives the full variable domain: ETGVTQSPTHLIKTRGQQVTLRCSSQSGHNTVSWYQQALGQGPQFIFQYYREEENGRGNFPPRFSGLQFPNYSSELNVNALELDDSALYLCASSLWGAGSYNEQFFGPGTRLTVL.

V usage is TRBV27 and J usage is TRBJ2-3, with D unresolved. Germline-derived CDR1 and CDR2 are MNHEY and SMNVEV (reference sequence). The CDR3 runs to 18 residues. V was trimmed by 3 bases and J by 0 bases, leaving 19 bases between them. The CDR3 spells CASSFAPVRETSTDTQYF. CDR3 DNA: TGTGCCAGCAGTTTCGCCCCCGTTAGGGAAACTAGCACAGATACGCAGTATTTT.

V usage is TRBV18 and J usage is TRBJ1-3; the match to TRBD1 covers 11 bases. V lost 6 bases to trimming and J lost 4 bases; unmatched junction nucleotides: 8. This CDR3 comprises 16 residues. From germline, CDR1 is KGHSH and CDR2 LQKENI. The CDR3 DNA sequence: TGTGCCAGCTCCCGACAGGACAGGGGGCTCGGAAACACCATATATTTT. Translation gives CASSRQDRGLGNTIYF.

V usage is TRBV29-1 and J usage is TRBJ1-2; no clear D gene. The CDR3 runs 12 residues. Germline CDR1 is SQVTM and CDR2 is ANQGSEA. V was cut by 2 bases and J by 5 bases, with 9 bases left in between. The CDR3 protein is CSVELGIYGYTF. The CDR3 coding sequence is TGCAGCGTTGAATTGGGAATATATGGCTACACCTTC.

This chain joins TRBV10-2 and TRBJ2-7; 8 nucleotides line up with TRBD1. CDR3 length equals 15 residues. CDR1 and CDR2 from the germline V gene are WSHSY and SAAADI. V shed 3 bases and J 0 bases; nucleotides not matched to a gene: 4. The CDR3: CASSDNRGSSYEQYF. The CDR3, as DNA: TGCGCCAGCAGTGACAACAGGGGGAGCTCCTACGAGCAGTACTTC.